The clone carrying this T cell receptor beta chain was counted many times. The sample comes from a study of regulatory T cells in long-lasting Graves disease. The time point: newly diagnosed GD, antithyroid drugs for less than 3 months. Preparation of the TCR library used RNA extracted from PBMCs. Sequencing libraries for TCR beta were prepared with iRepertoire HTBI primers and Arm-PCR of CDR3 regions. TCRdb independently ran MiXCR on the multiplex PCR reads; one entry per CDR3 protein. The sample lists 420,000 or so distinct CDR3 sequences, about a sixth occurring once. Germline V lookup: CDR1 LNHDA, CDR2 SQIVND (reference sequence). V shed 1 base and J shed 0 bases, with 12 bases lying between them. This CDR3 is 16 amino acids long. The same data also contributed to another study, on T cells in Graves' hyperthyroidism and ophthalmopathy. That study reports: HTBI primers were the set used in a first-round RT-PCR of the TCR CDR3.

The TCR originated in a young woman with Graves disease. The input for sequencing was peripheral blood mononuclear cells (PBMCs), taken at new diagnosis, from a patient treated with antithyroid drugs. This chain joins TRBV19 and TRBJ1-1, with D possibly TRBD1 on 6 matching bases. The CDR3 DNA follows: TGTGCCAGTAGTATAGCCCGACAGGACATGAACACTGAAGCTTTCTTT. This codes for CASSIARQDMNTEAFF. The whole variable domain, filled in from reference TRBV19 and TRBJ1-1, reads DGGITQSPKYLFRKEGQNVTLSCEQNLNHDAMYWYRQDPGQGLRLIYYSQIVNDFQKGDIAEGYSVSREKKESFPLTVTSAQKNPTAFYLCASSIARQDMNTEAFFGQGTRLTVV.